Below, one T cell receptor beta chain is given with its context. Its antigen is currently unknown. This CDR3 is built from 11 residues. The ends were cut back, 8 bases at V and 2 bases at J, with 6 bases in the middle. Germline assignment: CDR1 SGHRS and CDR2 YFSETQ. The repertoire was sequenced with immunoSEQ multiplex PCR; TCRdb's copy has only in-frame clones and lacks some. Of approximately 61,000 clones listed, roughly nine tenths are singletons. This sample was included in a study of PD-1 blockade in classical Hodgkin lymphoma. On the study more broadly: Each patient was given nivolumab 3 mg/kg through a vein every 2 weeks.

Stated time point: cycle 4 day 1 (C4D1), after 6 weeks of nivolumab. Autologous stem cell transplantation was followed by relapse in every patient, and brentuximab vedotin exposure varied. Study-level results: Some patients started nivolumab under 1 year after ASCT, and they were excluded. Lower baseline TCR diversity marked trial partial responders and progressors.

This sequence joins TRBV5-1 and TRBJ2-3; D remains ambiguous. The source was peripheral blood mononuclear cells (PBMCs), collected before the fourth cycle of nivolumab. The TCR originated in a human donor with classical Hodgkin lymphoma. CDR3 DNA: TGCGCCAGTAAAGCCACAGATACGCAGTATTTT. Translating it yields CASKATDTQYF. The whole variable domain, remainder taken from reference TRBV5-1 and TRBJ2-3, is KAGVTQTPRYLIKTRGQQVTLSCSPISGHRSVSWYQQTPGQGLQFLFEYFSETQRNKGNFPGRFSGRQFSNSRSEMNVSTLELGDSALYLCASKATDTQYFGPGTRLTVL.